The entry below gives a single T cell receptor (beta chain) sequence along with its context. The data belong to a study of immune evolution from preneoplasia to lung adenocarcinoma. Profiled with immunoSEQ multiplex PCR; TCRdb holds only in-frame clones, not every one. The sample gives about 7,000 clones, roughly 79% of which show up once; roughly 19% is in the top ten. Trimming pared 1 base from V and 1 base from J, leaving 10 bases between. In germline, CDR1 is KGHSH, CDR2 LQKENI. The CDR3 length is 15 residues. The sequenced sample was FFPE adjacent normal lung tissue. The chain uses TRBV18 and TRBJ2-5, with a possible D match to TRBD2 (6 bases). This receptor was taken from a person aged 70 to 85 with lung adenocarcinoma. CDR3 sequence reads: CASSPLGGTQETQYF. CDR3 DNA: TGTGCCAGCTCACCACTTGGCGGGACCCAAGAGACCCAGTACTTC.